This passage covers 24 T cell receptor beta chains from one sample sequenced in a study of CD8+CD57+ T cells in acquired aplastic anemia. TCR beta VDJ and CDR3 profiles were obtained from a genomic DNA template. TCRdb re-called the reads with MiXCR, one entry per CDR3 protein. Among about 180,000 distinct CDR3 sequences listed, less than 55% were seen once. Sequenced: sorted CD4+, CD8+, or CD8+CD57+ T cells (not recorded which) from PBMCs. The receptors here all came from a human donor in good health.

This clonotype was counted many times. The CDR3, as DNA: TGTGCCAGCAGCTTAGGGGCGGGAGCGATAGATACGCAGTATTTT. Its translation: CASSLGAGAIDTQYF. The V call is TRBV11-2, the J call TRBJ2-3, with 7 bases identical to TRBD2. CDR1 SGHAT and CDR2 FQNNGV come from the germline V gene. This CDR3 has 15 amino acids. V lost 1 base to trimming and J lost 5 bases; unmatched junction nucleotides: 6. Supplemented by reference TRBV11-2 and TRBJ2-3, the full variable domain reads EAGVAQSPRYKIIEKRQSVAFWCNPISGHATLYWYQQILGQGPKLLIQFQNNGVVDDSQLPKDRFSAERLKGVDSTLKIQPAKLEDSAVYLCASSLGAGAIDTQYFGPGTRLTVL.

The gene calls are TRBV6-1 and TRBJ1-1; 8 positions agree with TRBD1. Trimming took 6 bases from V and 0 from J; bases not matched to a gene: 3. The CDR3 sequence is 14 residues long. The germline gives CDR1 MNHNS, CDR2 SASEGT. The CDR3 DNA follows: TGTGCCAGCAGGGACAGGGCGATGAACACTGAAGCTTTCTTT. Amino acid sequence: CASRDRAMNTEAFF.

The chain links TRBV15 to TRBJ2-5; D is possibly TRBD1 or TRBD2 (5 bases each). The CDR3 is 13 amino acids. The germline CDR1 and CDR2 sequences are LNHNV and YYDKDF (reference sequence). V was trimmed by 1 base and J by 5 bases, leaving 8 bases between them. The CDR3 protein is CATSRGGWETQYF. The CDR3 nucleotides read TGTGCCACCAGCAGAGGGGGGTGGGAGACCCAGTACTTC. Together with reference TRBV15 and TRBJ2-5, the CDR3 gives the full variable domain: DAMVIQNPRYQVTQFGKPVTLSCSQTLNHNVMYWYQQKSSQAPKLLFHYYDKDFNNEADTPDNFQSRRPNTSFCFLDIRSPGLGDTAMYLCATSRGGWETQYFGPGTRLLVL.

The DNA for the CDR3 is TGTGCCAGCAGTAGGGACAGGCCACCCAATGAGCAGTTCTTC. Its translation: CASSRDRPPNEQFF. This chain links TRBV2 with TRBJ2-1, with 8 bases identical to TRBD1. This CDR3 comprises 14 residues. Germline V CDR1 and CDR2: SNHLY, FYNNEI. Trimming cost V 5 bases and J 6 bases; bases outside gene matches: 6.

The chain's CDR3 is CASSLMTGGGYEQYF. The CDR3 DNA follows: TGTGCCAGCAGCCTTATGACAGGGGGCGGTTACGAGCAGTACTTC. The chain joins TRBV12-3 or TRBV12-4 to TRBJ2-7; TRBD1 matches at 10 bases. This CDR3 spans 15 amino acids. V lost 6 bases and J lost 4; bases outside the gene matches: 9.

There are many counts of this clonotype. The genes are TRBV12-3 or TRBV12-4 and TRBJ2-7; 7 nucleotides agree with TRBD2. After removal of 4 bases from V and 4 bases from J, the junction contained 7 bases not matched to a gene. The length of the CDR3 is 14 residues. The CDR3 bases are TGTGCCAGCAGTTCTCCGGGACTAACGTACGAGCAGTACTTC. Protein: CASSSPGLTYEQYF.

The J gene is TRBJ2-7, the V gene TRBV7-3; unclear D gene. Trimming removed 4 bases from V and 9 bases from J, with 19 bases in between. The CDR3 is 14 residues long. CDR1 and CDR2 from the germline V gene are SGHTA and FQGTGA. The chain's CDR3 is CASSSPPPPQVQYF. Here the CDR3 DNA reads TGTGCCAGCAGCTCCCCCCCACCCCCTCAAGTGCAGTACTTC.

This clonotype was recorded at least ten times. The V and J genes are TRBV11-2 and TRBJ2-7; 8 nucleotides match TRBD2. The CDR3 loop spans 17 amino acids. The ends lost 2 bases at V and 0 bases at J; junction bases unmatched: 9. Germline V gene data show CDR1 as SGHAT and CDR2 as FQNNGV. The CDR3 region is CASSLSPWAGGSYEQYF. CDR3 coding DNA: TGTGCCAGCAGCTTATCCCCATGGGCGGGGGGCTCCTACGAGCAGTACTTC.

This clonotype was counted at least ten times. The rearrangement joins TRBV20-1 to TRBJ2-1; 10 bases match TRBD2. The CDR3 extends over 16 amino acids. Trimming took 0 bases from V and 6 from J; bases not matched to a gene: 8. Germline V gives CDR1 DFQATT, CDR2 SNEGSKA (reference sequence). The CDR3 nucleotides read TGCAGTGCTAGAGATCAGCGGCTAGCGGGAGCCAATGAGCAGTTCTTC. Amino acids: CSARDQRLAGANEQFF.

Of note for this clonotype: One end of the junction does not line up with germline, which may come from a read error. The CDR3 DNA reads as TGCGCCAGCAGCCTCAGGAGATATTCACCCCTCCACTTT. Amino acid sequence: CASSLRRYSPLHF. The chain carries TRBV11-3 and TRBJ1-6, with D hard to call. Germline CDR1 reads SGHNT; CDR2 reads YENEEA. The CDR3 loop spans 13 amino acids.

Points on this clonotype: Germline is not matched at one junction end, which may reflect a read error. This chain links TRBV15 with TRBJ2-5; 8 bases map to TRBD2. The CDR3 covers 15 residues. CDR1 LNHNV and CDR2 YYDKDF come from the germline V gene (reference sequence). The DNA for the CDR3 is TGTGCCACCAGCTATCTCGGACTAGCCCAAAAGACCCAGTACTTC. Amino acids: CATSYLGLAQKTQYF.

This clonotype has only one observation. An end of the junction does not agree with germline; a read error may underlie this. The chain combines TRBV7-9 with TRBJ2-5; D gene unclear. Germline V gene sequence: CDR1 SEHNR, CDR2 FQNEAQ (reference sequence). The CDR3 has 12 amino acids. The CDR3 sequence is CASSPLSETQYF. CDR3 nucleotide sequence: TGTGCTAGCAGCCCGCTTTCAGAGACCCAGTACTTC.

The V and J genes are TRBV19 and TRBJ1-2; possible D gene TRBD1, 6 bases. V lost 9 bases to trimming and J lost 6 bases, with 8 bases between them. The CDR3 is made up of 10 amino acids. Germline CDR1 is LNHDA and CDR2 is SQIVND (reference sequence). DNA of the CDR3: TGTGCCAGGGACAGCCATGGCTACACCTTC. Translated: CARDSHGYTF.

The chain couples TRBV20-1 to TRBJ2-7; D might be TRBD1 or TRBD2, each matching 6 bases. Germline-derived CDR1 and CDR2 are DFQATT and SNEGSKA (reference sequence). The CDR3 covers 14 residues. Trimming took 4 bases from V and 4 from J, leaving 17 bases between them. This CDR3 reads CSATRLVTGYEQYF. The DNA of the CDR3 is TGCAGTGCTACCCGACTAGTCACAGGGTACGAGCAGTACTTC.

On this clonotype itself: Compared with germline, one end of the junction differs, possibly owing to a read error. V is TRBV4-3 and J is TRBJ1-2; D is uncertain. Germline V gene lookup returns CDR1 LGHNA and CDR2 YSLEER. The CDR3 has 15 residues. CDR3 DNA: TGCGTCAGCAGCCAAGATGAAGGGTATAACTATGGCTACACCTTC. Protein sequence: CVSSQDEGYNYGYTF.

The CDR3 DNA is TGTGCCAGCAGTTACTGCCGACTAGCGGACGGGCAGTACTTC. Translating gives CASSYCRLADGQYF. J is TRBJ2-7 and V is TRBV7-2; 9 nucleotides agree with TRBD2. Germline V CDR1 and CDR2: SGHTA, FQGNSA. The V and J ends lost 6 bases and 9 bases, in that order; junction bases with no gene match: 12. CDR3 length: 14 amino acids. Complete variable domain (other parts from reference TRBV7-2 and TRBJ2-7): GAGVSQSPSNKVTEKGKDVELRCDPISGHTALYWYRQSLGQGLEFLIYFQGNSAPDKSGLPSDRFSAERTGGSVSTLTIQRTQQEDSAVYLCASSYCRLADGQYFGPGTRLTVT.

This clonotype was counted at least ten times. The chain couples TRBV7-2 to TRBJ2-5, with unresolved D. CDR1 SGHTA and CDR2 FQGNSA come from the germline V gene. The V end was cut by 5 bases, the J end by 4 bases, with 11 bases between. CDR3 length: 13 amino acids. In nucleotides, the CDR3 is TGTGCCAGCAGCCTGGGCAGTGGAGAGACCCAGTACTTC. Its protein product is CASSLGSGETQYF. Full variable domain (outside the CDR3, taken from reference TRBV7-2 and TRBJ2-5): GAGVSQSPSNKVTEKGKDVELRCDPISGHTALYWYRQSLGQGLEFLIYFQGNSAPDKSGLPSDRFSAERTGGSVSTLTIQRTQQEDSAVYLCASSLGSGETQYFGPGTRLLVL.

Concerning this clonotype itself: The junction and the germline gene differ at one end; a read error may be behind it. The chain employs TRBV4-3 and TRBJ1-4; D possibly corresponds to TRBD1 (6 bases). CDR3 length: 16 amino acids. From germline, CDR1 is LGHNA and CDR2 YSLEER. CDR3 in DNA: TGCGCCAGCAGCCCGCGACCGACAGGATCTAATGAAGAACTGTTTTTT. This translates into CASSPRPTGSNEELFF.

There are many counts of this clonotype. The chain links TRBV5-1 to TRBJ2-1; 9 positions agree with TRBD2. The V segment lost 1 base and the J segment 7 bases; nucleotides outside the gene matches: 12. This CDR3 is built from 17 residues. The germline gives CDR1 SGHRS, CDR2 YFSETQ. This chain's CDR3 is CASSLWPAGGPRNEQFF. CDR3 DNA: TGCGCCAGCAGCTTGTGGCCCGCGGGGGGGCCGAGGAATGAGCAGTTCTTC.

In its sample, this clonotype was seen once. This sequence joins TRBV20-1 and TRBJ1-2; TRBD1 might be the D (5 bases). Germline-derived CDR1 and CDR2 are DFQATT and SNEGSKA (reference sequence). The CDR3 spans 11 residues. This chain's CDR3 is CNGMGPFGYTF. The CDR3 DNA follows: TGCAACGGGATGGGACCTTTTGGCTACACCTTC.

This clonotype was seen ten or more times. The chain recombines TRBV20-1 with TRBJ2-1, with D perhaps TRBD2 (6 bases). CDR1 is DFQATT and CDR2 is SNEGSKA in the germline V gene (reference sequence). This CDR3 comprises 16 residues. The V end lost 0 bases, the J end lost 8 bases, and 20 bases lay between the germline ends. CDR3 DNA: TGCAGTGCTAGAGATATCGAGGGGACTTCTAGCGATGAGCAGTTCTTC. Its translation: CSARDIEGTSSDEQFF.

In its sample, this clonotype was seen many times. The genes are TRBV24-1 and TRBJ1-1, with 7 nucleotides matching TRBD1. The V gene's germline CDR1 is KGHDR and CDR2 SFDVKD. This CDR3 is 15 amino acids long. V lost 2 bases to trimming and J lost 3 bases; unmatched junction nucleotides: 5. The CDR3 DNA reads TGTGCCACCAGTGATTCCCACAGGGGAGACACTGAAGCTTTCTTT. Protein sequence: CATSDSHRGDTEAFF.

This clonotype was seen only a few times. The CDR3 sequence: CASSQDRGLLAKNIQYF. CDR3 sequence (DNA): TGTGCCAGCAGCCAGGACAGGGGGCTCTTAGCCAAAAACATTCAGTACTTC. The gene calls are TRBV4-2 and TRBJ2-4; TRBD1 agrees at 11 bases. With V trimmed by 3 bases and J by 0 bases, 4 bases remained unmatched. CDR1 is LGHNA, CDR2 YNFKEQ, per germline. The CDR3 runs to 17 residues.

V is TRBV20-1 and J is TRBJ1-2, with 8 positions matching TRBD1. Germline CDR1 and CDR2: DFQATT and SNEGSKA (reference sequence). The junction had 13 bases not matched to a gene; V was cut back by 6 bases and J by 4 bases. The CDR3 length is 15 residues. CDR3 sequence (DNA): TGCAGTGCGGAAGGACAGGGCTGGGGTGGCTATGGCTACACCTTC. Its translation: CSAEGQGWGGYGYTF.